This T cell receptor beta chain was sequenced for a study of cytomegalovirus exposure and HLA in healthy donors. The study, taken as a whole, reports: For most TCR beta V segments, an earlier analysis put the productive rate at about 87% or about 30% of the time.

The CDR3 totals 16 residues. V gave up 0 bases and J gave up 1 base, with 10 bases separating them. Per germline, CDR1 LGHNA and CDR2 YSLEER. 60 Vbeta and 13 Jbeta primers were used in PCR. Data came from immunoSEQ multiplex PCR; TCRdb stores just in-frame clones and leaves some out. Counted here are roughly 200,000 clones, around 79% occurring once; the ten biggest clones make up under 2%. As for this clone: The antigen remains undetermined.

This sequence was found in a girl under 18 in good health and CMV-seropositive. The genes are TRBV4-3 and TRBJ2-1; D perhaps matches TRBD2 (5 bases). The sequencing input was PBMCs. The CDR3 nucleotides are TGCGCCAGCAGCCAAGATCTTCGGGGTTCCTACAATGAGCAGTTCTTC. It translates to CASSQDLRGSYNEQFF.